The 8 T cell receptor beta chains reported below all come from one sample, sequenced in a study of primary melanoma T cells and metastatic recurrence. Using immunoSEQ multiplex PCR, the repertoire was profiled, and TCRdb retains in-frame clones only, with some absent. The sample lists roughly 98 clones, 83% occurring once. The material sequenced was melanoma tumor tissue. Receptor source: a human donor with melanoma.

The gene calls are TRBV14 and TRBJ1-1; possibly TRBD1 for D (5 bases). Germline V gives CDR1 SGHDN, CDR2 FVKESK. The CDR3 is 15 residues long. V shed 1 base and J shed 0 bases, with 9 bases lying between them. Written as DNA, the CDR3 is TGTGCCAGCAGCCAAGGGGGCGCGCTGAACACTGAAGCTTTCTTT. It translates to CASSQGGALNTEAFF.

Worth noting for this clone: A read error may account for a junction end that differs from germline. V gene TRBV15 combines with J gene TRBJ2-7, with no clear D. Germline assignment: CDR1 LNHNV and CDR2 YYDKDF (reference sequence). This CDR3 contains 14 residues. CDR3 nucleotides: TGTGCCAGCAGCGTAGGGCTACCTACCTACGAGCAGTACTTC. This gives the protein CASSVGLPTYEQYF.

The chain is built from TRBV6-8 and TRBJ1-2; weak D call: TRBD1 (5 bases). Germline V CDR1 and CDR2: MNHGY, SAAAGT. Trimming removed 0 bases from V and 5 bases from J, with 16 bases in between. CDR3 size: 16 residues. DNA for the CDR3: TGTGCCAGCAGTTACTCGATGGGGCAGGGAGGTTATGGCTACACCTTC. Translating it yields CASSYSMGQGGYGYTF.

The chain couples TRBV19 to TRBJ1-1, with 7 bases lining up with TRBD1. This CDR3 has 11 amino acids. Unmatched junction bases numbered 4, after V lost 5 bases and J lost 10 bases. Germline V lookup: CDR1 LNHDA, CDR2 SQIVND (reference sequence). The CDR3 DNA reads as TGTGCCAGTAGTGACAGGGTCGGAGCTTTCTTT. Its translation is CASSDRVGAFF.

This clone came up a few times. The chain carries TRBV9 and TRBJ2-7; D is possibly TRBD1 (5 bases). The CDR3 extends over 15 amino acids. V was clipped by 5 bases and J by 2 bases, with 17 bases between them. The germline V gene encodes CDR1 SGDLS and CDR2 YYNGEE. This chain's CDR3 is CASSEAHRLTYEQYF. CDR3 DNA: TGTGCCAGCAGTGAAGCGCACAGGTTAACCTACGAGCAGTACTTC. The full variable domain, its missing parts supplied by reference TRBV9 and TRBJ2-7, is DSGVTQTPKHLITATGQRVTLRCSPRSGDLSVYWYQQSLDQGLQFLIQYYNGEERAKGNILERFSAQQFPDLHSELNLSSLELGDSALYFCASSEAHRLTYEQYFGPGTRLTVT.

CDR3 residues: CASSPGQNTGELFF. The CDR3 DNA reads TGCGCCAGCAGTCCGGGACAGAACACCGGGGAGCTGTTTTTT. The V and J genes are TRBV23-1 and TRBJ2-2, with D possibly matching TRBD1 (6 bases). TRBV23-1 is an ORF, with its function uncertain. The CDR3 is 14 amino acids. V lost 4 bases, J lost 1 base, and 7 bases lay in between.

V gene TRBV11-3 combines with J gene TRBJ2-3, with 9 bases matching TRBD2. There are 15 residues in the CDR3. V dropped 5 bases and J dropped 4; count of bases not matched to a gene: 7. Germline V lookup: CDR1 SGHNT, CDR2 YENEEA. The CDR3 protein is CASSPLAGKSDTQYF. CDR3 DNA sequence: TGTGCCAGCAGCCCCCTAGCGGGGAAATCAGATACGCAGTATTTT. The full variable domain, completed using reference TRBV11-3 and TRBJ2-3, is EAGVVQSPRYKIIEKKQPVAFWCNPISGHNTLYWYLQNLGQGPELLIRYENEEAVDDSQLPKDRFSAERLKGVDSTLKIQPAELGDSAVYLCASSPLAGKSDTQYFGPGTRLTVL.

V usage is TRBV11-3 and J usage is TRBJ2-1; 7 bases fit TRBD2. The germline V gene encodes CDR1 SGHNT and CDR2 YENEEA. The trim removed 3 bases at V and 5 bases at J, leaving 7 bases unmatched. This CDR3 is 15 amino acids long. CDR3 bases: TGTGCCAGCAGCTTGGTCGCGGGAGAGCACAATGAGCAGTTCTTC. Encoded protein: CASSLVAGEHNEQFF.